This T cell receptor (beta chain) originates from a study of control samples from healthy donors and cancer patients. This table comes from immunoSEQ multiplex PCR, and its TCRdb copy is limited to in-frame clones, with some not included. The sample has some 170,000 clones, 96% seen once. After removal of 5 bases from V and 0 bases from J, the junction contained 5 bases not matched to a gene. The V gene's germline CDR1 is MDHEN and CDR2 SYDVKM. This CDR3 is built from 15 residues. V usage is TRBV28 and J usage is TRBJ2-7, with 9 bases fitting TRBD2. This TCR came from a woman in her thirties in good health. The sequencing sample was made of blood. CDR3 in DNA: TGTGCCAGCAGTCCGTTAGCGGGAGCCTCCTACGAGCAGTACTTC. It yields the protein CASSPLAGASYEQYF. Supplemented by reference TRBV28 and TRBJ2-7, the full variable domain reads DVKVTQSSRYLVKRTGEKVFLECVQDMDHENMFWYRQDPGLGLRLIYFSYDVKMKEKGDIPEGYSVSREKKERFSLILESASTNQTSMYLCASSPLAGASYEQYFGPGTRLTVT.